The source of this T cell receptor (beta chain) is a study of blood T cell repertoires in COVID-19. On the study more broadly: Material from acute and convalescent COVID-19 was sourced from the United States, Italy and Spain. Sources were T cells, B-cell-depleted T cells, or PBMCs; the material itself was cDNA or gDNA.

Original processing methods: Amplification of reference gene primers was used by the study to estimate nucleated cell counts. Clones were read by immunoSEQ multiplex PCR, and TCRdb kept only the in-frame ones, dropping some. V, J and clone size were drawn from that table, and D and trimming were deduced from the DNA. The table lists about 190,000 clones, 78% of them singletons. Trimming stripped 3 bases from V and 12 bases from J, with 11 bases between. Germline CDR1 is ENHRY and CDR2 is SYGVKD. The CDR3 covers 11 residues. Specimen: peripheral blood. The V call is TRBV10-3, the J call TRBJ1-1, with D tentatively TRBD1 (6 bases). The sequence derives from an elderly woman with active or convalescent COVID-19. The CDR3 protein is CAISETGTTFF. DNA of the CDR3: TGTGCCATCAGTGAAACCGGGACAACTTTCTTT.